Listed here are 25 T cell receptor beta chains from one sample, sequenced in a study of blood T cell repertoires in COVID-19. Some clones are missing from TCRdb's copy, which holds only in-frame ones; the method was immunoSEQ multiplex PCR. The repertoire includes about 320,000 clones, about nine tenths of them detected once, and 1.5% to 2% sits in the top ten. The material sequenced was peripheral blood. These receptor sequences come from a young woman with COVID-19, enrolled during active disease.

This sequence joins TRBV10-2 and TRBJ2-7, with D hard to call. From germline, CDR1 is WSHSY and CDR2 SAAADI. The CDR3 contains 13 residues. V was shortened by 2 bases and J by 3 bases, with 8 bases between the two germline ends. CDR3 amino acids: CASSEGPGYEQYV. DNA of the CDR3: TGCGCCAGCAGTGAGGGTCCAGGCTACGAGCAGTACGTC.

This sequence joins TRBV15 and TRBJ2-5; D call uncertain. In germline, CDR1 is LNHNV, CDR2 YYDKDF (reference sequence). The CDR3 covers 15 residues. V lost 5 bases to trimming and J lost 2 bases, with 15 bases between them. CDR3 residues: CATSAYWSLQETQYF. In DNA form, the CDR3 reads TGTGCCACCAGCGCTTACTGGAGCCTTCAAGAGACCCAGTACTTC.

This clone was seen just once. The chain uses TRBV5-1 and TRBJ2-1, with TRBD1 matching 8 bases. Germline CDR1 SGHRS, CDR2 YFSETQ. The CDR3 sequence is 15 residues long. With V trimmed by 4 bases and J by 1 base, 4 bases remained unmatched. The CDR3 is CASSLTGGSYNEQFF. The CDR3 DNA follows: TGCGCCAGCAGCCTTACAGGGGGTTCCTACAATGAGCAGTTCTTC. The variable domain in full, with the rest retrieved from reference TRBV5-1 and TRBJ2-1, is KAGVTQTPRYLIKTRGQQVTLSCSPISGHRSVSWYQQTPGQGLQFLFEYFSETQRNKGNFPGRFSGRQFSNSRSEMNVSTLELGDSALYLCASSLTGGSYNEQFFGPGTRLTVL.

This clone appeared a single time. The chain combines TRBV9 with TRBJ2-3; D remains ambiguous. The V end lost 7 bases, the J end lost 7 bases, and 4 bases lay between the germline ends. CDR1 and CDR2 from the germline V gene are SGDLS and YYNGEE. The CDR3 is made up of 9 amino acids. The CDR3 DNA reads TGTGCCAGCGGGCATACGCAGTATTTT. This gives the protein CASGHTQYF.

The V and J genes are TRBV6-5 and TRBJ2-5; 7 bases align to TRBD2. Germline V lookup: CDR1 MNHEY, CDR2 SVGAGI. V gave up 11 bases and J gave up 7 bases; unmatched junction bases: 16. The CDR3 contains 14 residues. The CDR3, as DNA: TGTGCCTCGAGAGTGGGCGGGGGAACGGGGACCCAGTACTTC. Protein sequence: CASRVGGGTGTQYF.

The chain uses TRBV18 and TRBJ2-3; D remains unclear. The CDR3 runs to 12 residues. The germline V gene has CDR1 KGHSH and CDR2 LQKENI. Deletions cut 6 bases from V and 2 bases from J, with 6 bases between. This CDR3 reads CASSLYTDTQYF. CDR3 coding DNA: TGTGCCAGCTCCCTGTACACAGATACGCAGTATTTT.

This clone was seen more than once but under ten times. The chain links TRBV2 to TRBJ1-6, with 7 bases aligning to TRBD1. V dropped 5 bases and J dropped 6; count of bases not matched to a gene: 10. The germline V gene encodes CDR1 SNHLY and CDR2 FYNNEI. CDR3 length: 16 amino acids. CDR3 nucleotides: TGTGCCAGCAGTATCGAAACAGGGGTGCGTAATTCACCCCTCCACTTT. Protein product: CASSIETGVRNSPLHF.

The chain carries TRBV10-2 and TRBJ1-1, with D possibly TRBD1 on 6 matching bases. This CDR3 is built from 15 residues. The V and J ends lost 7 bases and 5 bases respectively, with 20 bases between them. CDR1 is WSHSY and CDR2 is SAAADI in the germline V gene. The CDR3 DNA follows: TGCGCCAGCATCCCACAGGTACCCCAGGGGACTGAAGCTTTCTTT. It translates to CASIPQVPQGTEAFF.

The chain combines TRBV4-3 with TRBJ2-1; possibly TRBD2 for D (6 bases). Germline CDR1 and CDR2: LGHNA and YSLEER. This CDR3 is built from 16 residues. Trimming removed 0 bases from V and 1 base from J, with 10 bases in between. The CDR3 region is CASSQDTGGSYNEQFF. The CDR3 DNA reads TGCGCCAGCAGCCAAGATACCGGGGGTTCCTACAATGAGCAGTTCTTC.

This clone has only one observation. The gene calls are TRBV7-9 and TRBJ1-4, with TRBD1 identical over 8 bases. The ends lost 2 bases at V and 10 bases at J; junction bases unmatched: 12. CDR1 is SEHNR, CDR2 FQNEAQ, per germline (reference sequence). The CDR3 extends over 16 amino acids. The CDR3 sequence is CASSLSATAGGGKLFF. The CDR3 DNA sequence: TGTGCCAGCAGCTTATCGGCCACAGCAGGGGGCGGAAAACTGTTTTTT. Full variable domain (rest looked up from reference TRBV7-9 and TRBJ1-4): DTGVSQNPRHKITKRGQNVTFRCDPISEHNRLYWYRQTLGQGPEFLTYFQNEAQLEKSRLLSDRFSAERPKGSFSTLEIQRTEQGDSAMYLCASSLSATAGGGKLFFGSGTQLSVL.

CDR3 DNA: TGTGCCAGTAGTAGGACAGCTGGAAACACCATATATTTT. Protein sequence: CASSRTAGNTIYF. The chain joins TRBV19 to TRBJ1-3; weak D call: TRBD1 (6 bases). The CDR3 contains 13 residues. The V end lost 4 bases, the J end lost 2 bases, and 6 bases lay between the germline ends. Germline CDR1 is LNHDA and CDR2 is SQIVND (reference sequence).

V is TRBV6-2 or TRBV6-3 and J is TRBJ2-5, with D tentatively TRBD1 (5 bases). CDR1 MNHEY and CDR2 SVGEGT come from the germline V gene. The V and J ends lost 5 bases and 2 bases respectively, with 12 bases between them. The CDR3 has 14 amino acids. In DNA form, the CDR3 reads TGTGCCAGCAGTCCCGTAGGGGTACAAGAGACCCAGTACTTC. Amino acid sequence: CASSPVGVQETQYF.

The rearrangement uses TRBV30 and TRBJ1-1, with D uncertain. V lost 2 bases, J lost 2 bases, and 12 bases lay in between. Germline V CDR1 and CDR2: GTSNPN, SVGIG (reference sequence). This CDR3 region has 14 residues. CDR3 residues: CAWSPGSYNTEAFF. Here the CDR3 DNA reads TGTGCCTGGAGTCCAGGTTCTTATAACACTGAAGCTTTCTTT.

The chain uses TRBV27 and TRBJ2-2, with D possibly TRBD1 on 5 matching bases. The V gene's germline CDR1 is MNHEY and CDR2 SMNVEV (reference sequence). V was clipped by 5 bases and J by 1 base, with 11 bases between them. This CDR3 contains 15 residues. CDR3 in amino acids: CASSTGLGNTGELFF. The CDR3 DNA follows: TGTGCCAGCAGTACAGGTTTAGGGAACACCGGGGAGCTGTTTTTT.

V and J are TRBV25-1 and TRBJ2-3; 8 positions agree with TRBD1. Germline CDR1 reads MGHDK; CDR2 reads SYGVNS. This CDR3 comprises 16 residues. The trim removed 3 bases at V and 1 base at J, leaving 6 bases unmatched. The CDR3 spells CASSEGQVGGTDTQYF. The CDR3 nucleotides read TGTGCCAGCAGTGAGGGACAGGTGGGAGGCACAGATACGCAGTATTTT.

This clone has only one observation. The chain couples TRBV19 to TRBJ1-5; D call uncertain. The CDR3 contains 16 residues. Trimming left V 1 base short and J 3 bases short, with 13 bases between. Germline V gives CDR1 LNHDA, CDR2 SQIVND (reference sequence). CDR3: CASSIAGVSTNQPQHF. The CDR3 region has the DNA TGTGCCAGTAGTATAGCGGGAGTCAGTACCAATCAGCCCCAGCATTTT.

The chain links TRBV5-1 to TRBJ1-6; 8 bases align to TRBD1. This CDR3 is 16 amino acids long. With V trimmed by 0 bases and J by 8 bases, 7 bases remained unmatched. Germline CDR1 reads SGHRS; CDR2 reads YFSETQ. The CDR3 reads CASSLVIGQGHSPLHF. The CDR3 DNA follows: TGCGCCAGCAGCTTGGTTATCGGACAGGGACATTCACCCCTCCACTTT. The full variable domain, with the rest looked up from reference TRBV5-1 and TRBJ1-6, is KAGVTQTPRYLIKTRGQQVTLSCSPISGHRSVSWYQQTPGQGLQFLFEYFSETQRNKGNFPGRFSGRQFSNSRSEMNVSTLELGDSALYLCASSLVIGQGHSPLHFGNGTRLTVT.

As DNA, the CDR3 is TGTGCCAGCAGCCGGGGGCGTAGCTCTGGAAACACCATATATTTT. It codes for CASSRGRSSGNTIYF. This sequence joins TRBV3-1 (or the pseudogene TRBV3-2) and TRBJ1-3; D might be TRBD1 (6 bases). This CDR3 region has 15 residues. Germline V CDR1 and CDR2: LGHDT, YNNKEL (reference sequence). Trimming cost V 4 bases and J 0 bases, with 10 bases left between them.

The chain carries TRBV7-8 and TRBJ2-3; 8 nucleotides match TRBD2. Unmatched junction bases numbered 3, after V lost 2 bases and J lost 2 bases. Looked up from germline, CDR1 is SGHVS and CDR2 is FQNEAQ. The CDR3 runs to 15 residues. CDR3 amino acids: CASSLLSGDTDTQYF. The CDR3 nucleotides read TGTGCCAGCAGCTTACTTAGCGGGGACACAGATACGCAGTATTTT.

The chain recombines TRBV28 with TRBJ1-5, with 10 nucleotides matching TRBD1. The CDR3 has 17 amino acids. The germline V gene encodes CDR1 MDHEN and CDR2 SYDVKM. The V segment lost 8 bases and the J segment 6 bases; nucleotides outside the gene matches: 16. CDR3 in DNA: TGTGCCAGCGCCCCGGGACAGGGGTTTCTGGGGGTTCAGCCCCAGCATTTT. It encodes CASAPGQGFLGVQPQHF.

This clone came up a few times. The V and J genes are TRBV5-1 and TRBJ1-2; 9 nucleotides line up with TRBD1. This CDR3 comprises 13 residues. V shed 5 bases, J shed 5 bases, and the junction held 4 bases outside the gene matches. Germline V gene lookup returns CDR1 SGHRS and CDR2 YFSETQ. In DNA form, the CDR3 reads TGCGCCAGCAGGCCCGGGACAGGGTATGGCTACACCTTC. Its protein product is CASRPGTGYGYTF. Looking up the rest from reference TRBV5-1 and TRBJ1-2 gives the full variable domain: KAGVTQTPRYLIKTRGQQVTLSCSPISGHRSVSWYQQTPGQGLQFLFEYFSETQRNKGNFPGRFSGRQFSNSRSEMNVSTLELGDSALYLCASRPGTGYGYTFGSGTRLTVV.

This clone was observed once. The J gene is TRBJ1-1, the V gene TRBV5-1; 10 positions agree with TRBD1. The CDR3 sequence is 16 residues long. The V segment lost 4 bases and the J segment 0 bases; nucleotides outside the gene matches: 6. CDR1 and CDR2 (germline): SGHRS, YFSETQ. The CDR3 sequence is CASSVTGGIMNTEAFF. In DNA form, the CDR3 reads TGCGCCAGCAGCGTGACAGGGGGCATCATGAACACTGAAGCTTTCTTT.

The V and J genes are TRBV28 and TRBJ2-7; TRBD1 aligns across 10 bases. Germline-derived CDR1 and CDR2 are MDHEN and SYDVKM. The CDR3 sequence is 17 residues long. The J segment lost 3 bases and the V segment lost 6 bases, leaving 14 bases of the junction unmatched. CDR3 bases: TGTGCCAGCAGCCCGCATAGGACAGGGGGTGGGTACTACGAGCAGTACGTC. Residues: CASSPHRTGGGYYEQYV.

J is TRBJ2-2 and V is TRBV6-5; 8 nucleotides match TRBD1. The germline gives CDR1 MNHEY, CDR2 SVGAGI. This CDR3 has 16 amino acids. Trimming removed 2 bases from V and 5 bases from J; junction bases left unmatched: 7. Here the CDR3 reads CASSYGAGGRTGELFF. As DNA, the CDR3 is TGTGCCAGCAGTTACGGGGCAGGGGGCAGAACCGGGGAGCTGTTTTTT.

The chain has TRBV6-5 and TRBJ1-1; D remains ambiguous. Trimming took 6 bases from V and 0 from J, leaving 11 bases between them. Looked up from germline, CDR1 is MNHEY and CDR2 is SVGAGI. The CDR3 sequence is 14 residues long. CDR3 nucleotide sequence: TGTGCCAGCAGCCTATCGTCCGTGAACACTGAAGCTTTCTTT. Encoded protein: CASSLSSVNTEAFF.